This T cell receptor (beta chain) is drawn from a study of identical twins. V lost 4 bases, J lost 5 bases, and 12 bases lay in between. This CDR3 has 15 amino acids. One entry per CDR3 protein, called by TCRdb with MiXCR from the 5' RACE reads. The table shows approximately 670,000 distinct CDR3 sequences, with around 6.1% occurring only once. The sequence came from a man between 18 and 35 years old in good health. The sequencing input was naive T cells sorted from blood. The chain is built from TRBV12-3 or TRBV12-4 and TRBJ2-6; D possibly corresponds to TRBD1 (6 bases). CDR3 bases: TGTGCCAGCAGTTCGACCCGGGACAGGGCCAACGTCCTGACTTTC. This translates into CASSSTRDRANVLTF.